This TCR beta chain was observed in a study of Ad26.COV2.S vaccination and SARS-CoV-2 variants. Study-wide points: Among vaccine recipients, spike-specific TCR breadth exceeded that of placebo recipients.

The treatment here: some 20 received Ad26.COV2.S at low or high dose, single or two shots; about five received placebo; per-sample allocation not given. At day 63 after the first vaccine or placebo injection, samples were drawn. Note on this clone: Its antigen remains unknown.

Produced via immunoSEQ multiplex PCR; TCRdb's table is partial and in-frame only. Here the sample spans about 480,000 clones, 87% being singletons. This TCR was sampled from a person aged 18-60 years who received the Ad26.COV2.S COVID-19 vaccine or a placebo. The sequencing used peripheral blood, collected in a trial of Ad26.COV2.S vaccine versus placebo.

The CDR3 protein is CASSQGARTAPYEQYF. The CDR3 DNA is TGTGCCAGCAGCCAAGGGGCTAGGACAGCGCCCTACGAGCAGTACTTC. The genes are TRBV3-1 (or the pseudogene TRBV3-2) and TRBJ2-7; TRBD1 might be the D (6 bases). V was pared by 1 base and J by 2 bases, with 15 bases between. CDR3 size: 16 residues. CDR1 and CDR2 from the germline V gene are LGHDT and YNNKEL (reference sequence).